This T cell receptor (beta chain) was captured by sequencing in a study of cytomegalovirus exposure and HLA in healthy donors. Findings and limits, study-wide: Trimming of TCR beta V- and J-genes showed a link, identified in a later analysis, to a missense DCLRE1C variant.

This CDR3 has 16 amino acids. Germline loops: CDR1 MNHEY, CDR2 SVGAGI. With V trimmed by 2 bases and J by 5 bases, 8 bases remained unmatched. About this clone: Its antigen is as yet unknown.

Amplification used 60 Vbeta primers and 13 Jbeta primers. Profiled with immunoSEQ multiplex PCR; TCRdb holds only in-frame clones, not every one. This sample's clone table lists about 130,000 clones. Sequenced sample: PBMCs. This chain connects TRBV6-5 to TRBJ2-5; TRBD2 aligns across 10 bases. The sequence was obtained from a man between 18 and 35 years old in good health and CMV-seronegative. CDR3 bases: TGTGCCAGCAGTTACAGGGCTAGCGGGGGCGCGGAGACCCAGTACTTC. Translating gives CASSYRASGGAETQYF.